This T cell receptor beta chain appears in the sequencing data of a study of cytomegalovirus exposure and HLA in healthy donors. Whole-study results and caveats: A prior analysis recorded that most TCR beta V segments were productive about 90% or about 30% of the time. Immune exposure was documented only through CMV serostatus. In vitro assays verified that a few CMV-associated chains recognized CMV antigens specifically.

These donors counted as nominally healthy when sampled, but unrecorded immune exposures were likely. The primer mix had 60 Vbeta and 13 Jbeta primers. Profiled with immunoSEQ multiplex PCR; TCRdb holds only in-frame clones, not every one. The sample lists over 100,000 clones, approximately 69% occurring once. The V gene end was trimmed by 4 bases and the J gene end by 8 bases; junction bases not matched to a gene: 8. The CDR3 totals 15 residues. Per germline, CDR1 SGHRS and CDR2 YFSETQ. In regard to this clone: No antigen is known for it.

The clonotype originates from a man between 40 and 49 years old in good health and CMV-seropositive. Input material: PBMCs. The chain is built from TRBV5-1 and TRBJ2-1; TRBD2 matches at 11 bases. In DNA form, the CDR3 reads TGCGCCAGCAGCCCGACTAGCGGGATTAGGGATGAGCAGTTCTTC. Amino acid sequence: CASSPTSGIRDEQFF.